This T cell receptor (beta chain) is from a study of Graves' ophthalmopathy and Graves' hyperthyroidism. Study summary: Upon initial diagnosis and before any treatment, peripheral blood was collected.

Whole-study results and caveats: Sensitivity of around 85% and specificity of about 77% were achieved when a 13-signature model separated ophthalmopathy from stable hyperthyroidism.

The V gene end was trimmed by 7 bases and the J gene end by 7 bases; junction bases not matched to a gene: 11. CDR1 and CDR2 from the germline V gene are LNHDA and SQIVND (reference sequence). The CDR3 runs 15 residues. TCR beta CDR3 regions were amplified from RNA transcripts. RT-PCR with HTBI primers came first, then second-round multiplex PCR. One entry per CDR3 protein results from TCRdb running MiXCR on the multiplex PCR reads. This sample yields a few hundred thousand distinct CDR3 sequences, of which approximately 18% are seen a single time; 2.4% belongs to the top ten. Out of around 10 ml of fresh peripheral blood, PBMCs were obtained. Regarding this clonotype: The antigen remains unidentified.

The sequence was obtained from an adult woman with stable Graves' hyperthyroidism. Sequenced material: peripheral blood. This sequence joins TRBV19 and TRBJ2-5; 11 bases agree with TRBD1. The CDR3 region is CASTSSRDRGTTQYF. The CDR3 region has the DNA TGTGCCAGTACCTCCTCCCGGGACAGGGGGACGACCCAGTACTTC.